This is a list of T cell receptor beta chains from one sample in a study of cytotoxic CD8 clonotypes in ibrutinib-treated CLL. Sequencing used immunoSEQ multiplex PCR; TCRdb keeps in-frame clones, though not all of them. The sample has 110,000 to 150,000 clones, about 75% seen once. The specimen was PBMCs, collected after 24 months of ibrutinib treatment. These receptors all come from a human donor with chronic lymphocytic leukemia. The CDR3 runs from the conserved cysteine through the conserved F or W. Fields, in order: D gene, clone size, J gene, V gene, CDR3 DNA, CDR3 protein. The D gene is left open where the match is weak. A clone size is listed for some rows: how often the clone was seen (once, few, many), or a class if it is expanded.

>.|.|TRBJ2-5|TRBV28
TGTGCCAGCAGCCCGGGGGACAGCCGCCAAGAGACCCAGTACTTC
CASSPGDSRQETQYF
>.|.|TRBJ1-2|TRBV20-1
TGCAGTGCAAGATGGGGAGGTGGCTACACCTTC
CSARWGGGYTF
>.|.|TRBJ2-1|TRBV2
TGTGCCAGCAGTGAAGGGGGCAATGAGCAGTTCTTC
CASSEGGNEQFF
>.|once|TRBJ2-5|TRBV7-9
TGTGCCAGCAGCGACAGACTCCGCCAAGAGACCCAGTACTTC
CASSDRLRQETQYF
>.|.|TRBJ2-1|TRBV27
TGTGCCAGCACCCGTCCGGGACAAACCTACAATGAGCAGTTCTTC
CASTRPGQTYNEQFF
>.|.|TRBJ1-3|TRBV5-6
TGTGCCAGCAGCCCCCTTTTGGGGGGCACCATATATTTT
CASSPLLGGTIYF
>.|.|TRBJ2-5|TRBV6-6
TGTGCCAGCAGTTATTCTGCGGCCGGGGAAGAGACCCAGTACTTC
CASSYSAAGEETQYF
>TRBD1|many|TRBJ1-5|TRBV7-6
TGTGCCAGCAGCGAAAGACAGGGTGGACAGCCCCAGCATTTT
CASSERQGGQPQHF
>.|.|TRBJ2-3|TRBV7-3
TGTGCCAGCAGCTTAGGAGGCTACACAGATACGCAGTATTTT
CASSLGGYTDTQYF
>.|.|TRBJ2-5|TRBV29-1
TGCAGCGTCCGCCCGGGACACCAGGTCCAGTACTTC
CSVRPGHQVQYF
>TRBD2|.|TRBJ2-1|TRBV5-1
TGCGCCAGCAGCTTGTTTAGCGGGAGTGGTGATGAGCAGTTCTTC
CASSLFSGSGDEQFF
>.|.|TRBJ2-7|TRBV4-2
TGTGCCAGCAGCCTTGCCCAGGGTCAGCGCTACGAGCAGTACTTC
CASSLAQGQRYEQYF
>TRBD2|many|TRBJ2-7|TRBV7-2
TGTGCCAGCGGCGGGGGAGGTGGGCAGTACTTC
CASGGGGGQYF
>TRBD1|.|TRBJ2-5|TRBV7-6
TGTGCCAGCAGCCCCGGGACAGAAGAGACCCAGTACTTC
CASSPGTEETQYF
>.|.|TRBJ2-7|TRBV11-1
TGTGCCAGCAGCTTAGGTGGGGGAGGCCCCTACGAGCAGTACTTC
CASSLGGGGPYEQYF
>.|.|TRBJ2-7|TRBV6-5
TGTGCCAGCAGCCGGGACATGGGACGCGAGCAGTACTTC
CASSRDMGREQYF
>.|once|TRBJ2-7|TRBV7-2
TGTGCCAGCAGCCACCGGGTTCGTTACGAGCAGTACTTC
CASSHRVRYEQYF
>TRBD2|medium-sized|TRBJ2-3|TRBV19
TGTGCCAGTAGACGCTGGCGGGAGGGAGATACGCAGTATTTT
CASRRWREGDTQYF
>.|.|TRBJ1-6|TRBV5-6
TGTGCCAGCAGCTTCCCCTCTCAAAGCTCACCCCTCCACTTT
CASSFPSQSSPLHF
>.|.|TRBJ2-3|TRBV6-1
TGTGCCAGCAAGTTGGTATACACAGATACGCAGTATTTT
CASKLVYTDTQYF
>TRBD1|once|TRBJ1-2|TRBV18
TGTGCCAGCTCAACCGGACAGGGAAGGGGCTACACCTTC
CASSTGQGRGYTF
>.|.|TRBJ2-6|TRBV6-5
TGTGCCAGCAGTTACTCCCGGTATGCCAACGTCCTGACTTTC
CASSYSRYANVLTF
>.|.|TRBJ1-3|TRBV18
TGTGCCAGCTCACCACAGAGACAGCACCTCTCTGGAAACACCATATATTTT
CASSPQRQHLSGNTIYF
>TRBD2|.|TRBJ2-5|TRBV5-3
TGTGCCAGAAGCCCCCCCTCGGGACTAGCGGTCGAGACCCAGTACTTC
CARSPPSGLAVETQYF
>.|.|TRBJ1-4|TRBV5-1
TGCGCCAGCAGCTGGGACCAAAAAAGGGAAAAACTGTTTTTT
CASSWDQKREKLFF
>.|.|TRBJ2-1|TRBV5-1
TGCGCCAGCAGCTTGGTGGGGGCGAGGGAGCAGTTCTTC
CASSLVGAREQFF
>.|few|TRBJ1-2|TRBV29-1
TGCAGCGCCTCGCGGGACACCGACCACTATGGCTACACCTTC
CSASRDTDHYGYTF
>TRBD1|.|TRBJ2-2|TRBV5-1
TGCGCCAGCACCAACGGGACAGGGGGTACCGGGGAGCTGTTTTTT
CASTNGTGGTGELFF
>TRBD1|many|TRBJ1-5|TRBV18
TGTGCCAGCTCACTTCAGGACAGGGGGAAAAGCAATCAGCCCCAGCATTTT
CASSLQDRGKSNQPQHF
>.|once|TRBJ2-3|TRBV29-1
TGCAGCGTCAACCGGGACACCACAGATACGCAGTATTTT
CSVNRDTTDTQYF
>.|once|TRBJ2-5|TRBV20-1
TGCAGCTGCTGGCGGGAAGAGACCCAGTACTTC
CSCWREETQYF
>TRBD2|once|TRBJ2-5|TRBV9
TGTGCCAGCAGCCGGTACAGCGGGAGTCGGGAGACCCAGTACTTC
CASSRYSGSRETQYF
>.|.|TRBJ2-3|TRBV5-4
TGTGCCAGCAGCTCTGCCAAACTGGAAGATACGCAGTATTTT
CASSSAKLEDTQYF
>.|many|TRBJ2-7|TRBV30
TGTGCCTGGAGTGACGGGGTCTCCTACGAGCAGTACTTC
CAWSDGVSYEQYF
>TRBD1|few|TRBJ1-4|TRBV27
TGTGCCAGCAGTTTAAGGGCCTACAGGGGGCCGCAGGCCCGGAATGAAAAACTGTTTTTT
CASSLRAYRGPQARNEKLFF
>.|.|TRBJ1-2|TRBV20-1
TGCAGAGGGGGGGTCAACTATGGCTACACCTTC
CRGGVNYGYTF
>.|.|TRBJ2-2|TRBV9
TGTGCCAGCAGCGTAGTTCCGACCGGGGAGCTGTTTTTT
CASSVVPTGELFF
>.|.|TRBJ1-2|TRBV5-6
TGTGCCAGCAGCCGAATTAATGTGGAATATGGCTACACCTTC
CASSRINVEYGYTF
>TRBD1|.|TRBJ2-7|TRBV5-1
TGCGCCAGCAGCTTGGCCCCGGGACAGGGAGTGGGAGAGCAGTACTTC
CASSLAPGQGVGEQYF